The rows below give T cell receptor beta chains drawn from one sample of a study of OX40 agonist ivuxolimab in advanced cancers. Here immunoSEQ multiplex PCR was the method, and the copy in TCRdb shows in-frame clones only, minus some. This table has more than 50,000 clones, approximately 90% appearing once. The specimen was CD4+ or CD8+ T cells sorted from blood, collected in a trial of the OX40 agonist ivuxolimab. These receptors originate from an adult with an advanced solid tumor such as melanoma, head and neck, liver or kidney cancer. CDR3s include the opening cysteine and the closing phenylalanine or tryptophan. A D gene is named only where the DNA matches it firmly. Not every row has a clone size; where given, it reads once, few, many or a size class.

cdr3_aa	cdr3_nt	d_call	v_call	j_call	clone_size	cdr3_length
CASSLAGLGPGANVLTF	TGCGCCAGCAGCTTGGCCGGCCTGGGGCCTGGGGCCAACGTCCTGACTTTC	.	TRBV5-1	TRBJ2-6	.	17
CASSPVSSGANVLTF	TGTGCCAGCAGCCCCGTGAGCTCTGGGGCCAACGTCCTGACTTTC	.	TRBV28	TRBJ2-6	.	15
CASTRDTGGSEQYF	TGTGCCAGCACCAGGGACACAGGGGGAAGCGAGCAGTACTTC	TRBD1	TRBV6-5	TRBJ2-7	.	14
CASSSTGIRNTEAFF	TGCGCCAGCAGCTCGACAGGGATACGTAACACTGAAGCTTTCTTT	TRBD1	TRBV5-1	TRBJ1-1	.	15
CASSFLGNTGELFF	TGTGCCAGCAGTTTCTTGGGGAACACCGGGGAGCTGTTTTTT	.	TRBV27	TRBJ2-2	.	14
CASSVLVGYGYTF	TGTGCCAGCAGCGTACTTGTAGGCTATGGCTACACCTTC	.	TRBV5-8	TRBJ1-2	once	13
CASSLGTGADDGYTF	TGTGCCAGCAGCTTAGGGACAGGGGCGGACGATGGCTACACCTTC	TRBD1	TRBV5-5	TRBJ1-2	.	15
CASRRGWGGDSGELFF	TGTGCCAGCAGGAGAGGATGGGGCGGGGACTCCGGGGAGCTGTTTTTT	.	TRBV6-4	TRBJ2-2	.	16
CASSTGTGGGRQQYF	TGTGCCAGCAGTACAGGGACAGGGGGCGGACGCCAGCAGTACTTC	TRBD1	TRBV6-5	TRBJ2-7	.	15
CASSLRQFMNTEAFF	TGTGCCAGCAGCCTTAGACAGTTCATGAACACTGAAGCTTTCTTT	.	TRBV2	TRBJ1-1	once	15
CASRAQPGELFF	TGTGCCAGCAGAGCGCAGCCCGGGGAGCTGTTTTTT	.	TRBV2	TRBJ2-2	once	12
CASSRDPPSGGYTF	TGCGCCAGCAGTCGGGACCCACCTTCCGGCGGCTACACCTTC	.	TRBV5-1	TRBJ1-2	.	14
CASSQGDRRIYGYTF	TGCGCCAGCAGCCAAGGGGACAGGCGGATCTATGGCTACACCTTC	TRBD1	TRBV4-1	TRBJ1-2	.	15
CASSEARSGGPKNEQFF	TGTGCCAGCAGTGAAGCGCGATCAGGGGGCCCAAAGAATGAGCAGTTCTTC	TRBD1	TRBV6-1	TRBJ2-1	.	17
CASSSTATNTGELFF	TGCGCCAGCAGCTCGACAGCTACGAACACCGGGGAGCTGTTTTTT	.	TRBV5-1	TRBJ2-2	.	15
CARSLTVEPPKSYGYTF	TGTGCCAGAAGCCTGACAGTTGAACCTCCTAAAAGCTATGGCTACACCTTC	.	TRBV5-3	TRBJ1-2	.	17